The 28 T cell receptor beta chains below come from one sample, sequenced in a study of T cells in Graves' hyperthyroidism and ophthalmopathy. Amplified regions were TCR beta CDR3 sequences from RNA transcripts. The HTBI set primed first-round TCR CDR3 RT-PCR. TCRdb analysed the multiplex PCR reads with MiXCR anew, one entry per CDR3 protein. Found here are 250,000 to 300,000 distinct CDR3 sequences, approximately 14% of them singletons; the top ten hold 7.9%. The sequencing input was blood. These receptors came from a middle-aged woman with Graves' hyperthyroidism.

This clonotype was detected many times. The genes are TRBV28 and TRBJ2-5, with 7 bases fitting TRBD1. Germline V gene lookup returns CDR1 MDHEN and CDR2 SYDVKM. This CDR3 contains 12 residues. Trimming at V came to 5 bases and at J to 14 bases, leaving 11 bases not matched to a gene. CDR3 nucleotides: TGTGCCAGCAGTGTCTCCTCCCGGGACAGTTACTTC. It yields the protein CASSVSSRDSYF.

This clonotype appeared many times. The chain joins TRBV2 to TRBJ1-2; 8 positions agree with TRBD1. The germline CDR1 and CDR2 sequences are SNHLY and FYNNEI. Trimming at V came to 3 bases and at J to 4 bases, leaving 4 bases not matched to a gene. This CDR3 contains 14 residues. DNA of the CDR3: TGTGCCAGCAGTGACAGGGGGCTGGGCTATGGCTACACCTTC. Encoded protein: CASSDRGLGYGYTF.

This chain connects TRBV24-1 to TRBJ2-1; the match to TRBD1 covers 8 bases. After removal of 9 bases from V and 4 bases from J, the junction contained 4 bases not matched to a gene. This CDR3 is built from 13 residues. In germline, CDR1 is KGHDR, CDR2 SFDVKD. This CDR3 is CATGRTGYNEQFF. DNA for the CDR3: TGTGCCACCGGGAGGACAGGGTACAATGAGCAGTTCTTC.

The rearrangement joins TRBV28 to TRBJ2-2; 8 positions match TRBD1. V lost 3 bases and J lost 4; bases outside the gene matches: 7. Germline loops: CDR1 MDHEN, CDR2 SYDVKM. This CDR3 is built from 16 residues. The CDR3 here is CASSFPTGVRTGELFF. In nucleotides, the CDR3 is TGTGCCAGCAGTTTCCCGACAGGGGTCCGCACCGGGGAGCTGTTTTTT.

Many counts were recorded for this clonotype. The V call is TRBV18, the J call TRBJ2-7; TRBD2 matches 9 bases. The junction had 6 bases not matched to a gene; V was cut back by 4 bases and J by 2 bases. This CDR3 region has 15 residues. From germline, CDR1 is KGHSH and CDR2 LQKENI. The CDR3 spells CASSQTSGTPYEQYF. CDR3 in DNA: TGTGCCAGCTCACAGACTAGCGGAACCCCCTACGAGCAGTACTTC.

This clonotype was detected many times. The chain joins TRBV7-2 to TRBJ2-1; D is ambiguous. This CDR3 contains 15 residues. The V gene lost 0 bases and the J gene lost 6 bases, with 12 bases spanning the gap. Germline V gives CDR1 SGHTA, CDR2 FQGNSA. The CDR3 sequence is CASSLAAPRSNEQFF. Here the CDR3 DNA reads TGTGCCAGCAGCTTAGCGGCGCCTCGGAGCAATGAGCAGTTCTTC. The variable domain in full, completed from reference TRBV7-2 and TRBJ2-1, reads GAGVSQSPSNKVTEKGKDVELRCDPISGHTALYWYRQSLGQGLEFLIYFQGNSAPDKSGLPSDRFSAERTGGSVSTLTIQRTQQEDSAVYLCASSLAAPRSNEQFFGPGTRLTVL.

This clonotype was found many times. This chain connects TRBV15 to TRBJ2-6, with 7 bases that match TRBD1. The V segment lost 3 bases and the J segment 0 bases; nucleotides outside the gene matches: 8. The CDR3 has 18 residues. CDR1 is LNHNV, CDR2 YYDKDF, per germline (reference sequence). The chain's CDR3 is CATSSYRDSSSGANVLTF. The CDR3 region has the DNA TGTGCCACCAGCAGCTACCGGGACAGTAGCTCTGGGGCCAACGTCCTGACTTTC.

The gene calls are TRBV7-9 and TRBJ2-5; 8 bases are a match to TRBD1. CDR3 length: 15 residues. J gave up 7 bases and V 5 bases, and 12 bases lay outside the gene matches. Germline V gene sequence: CDR1 SEHNR, CDR2 FQNEAQ (reference sequence). The CDR3 bases are TGTGCCAGCAGCCCCCCTGGAGACAGGGGCGGGACCCAGTACTTC. Residues: CASSPPGDRGGTQYF.

Details on this clonotype: This clone may be a read error of a much larger clone one base away. The chain carries TRBV3-1 and TRBJ2-7; no definite D call. Germline CDR1 reads LGHDT; CDR2 reads YNNKEL (reference sequence). The CDR3 is 15 amino acids. The CDR3 DNA reads as TGTGCCAGGAGCCAAGGGTTGGCCAGGCTCTACGAGCAGTACTTC. The encoded protein is CARSQGLARLYEQYF.

This clonotype was counted many times. The chain couples TRBV28 to TRBJ2-7; D uncertain. The CDR3 extends over 14 amino acids. V was pared by 6 bases and J by 3 bases, with 15 bases between. Germline CDR1 MDHEN, CDR2 SYDVKM. CDR3 DNA sequence: TGTGCCAGCAGCCCCGTAGGGCTTGACTACGAGCAGTACTTC. Translated: CASSPVGLDYEQYF.

Ten or more counts support this clonotype. The rearrangement joins TRBV12-3 or TRBV12-4 to TRBJ2-7; the match to TRBD1 covers 7 bases. V lost 7 bases and J lost 6; bases outside the gene matches: 12. The CDR3 extends over 14 amino acids. CDR3 sequence reads: CASTRTTGASEQYF. The CDR3 coding sequence is TGTGCCAGCACCCGGACAACAGGGGCTTCCGAGCAGTACTTC.

This clonotype was seen ten or more times. This chain uses TRBV29-1 with TRBJ2-7, with D perhaps matching TRBD2 (5 bases). The CDR3 runs to 13 residues. V dropped 1 base and J dropped 3 bases, with 10 bases sitting between them. Germline V gene lookup returns CDR1 SQVTM and CDR2 ANQGSEA. This CDR3 is CSVEVRAGYEQYF. CDR3 bases: TGCAGCGTTGAAGTAAGGGCGGGCTACGAGCAGTACTTC.

The chain uses TRBV5-1 and TRBJ1-1, with D perhaps TRBD1 (6 bases). The germline gives CDR1 SGHRS, CDR2 YFSETQ. The CDR3 sequence is 14 residues long. Trimming took off 2 bases at V and 4 bases at J, with 12 bases between the two ends. The CDR3 here is CASSFGGSGTEAFF. CDR3 DNA sequence: TGCGCCAGCAGCTTCGGGGGCAGCGGCACTGAAGCTTTCTTT. Combining the CDR3 with reference TRBV5-1 and TRBJ1-1 gives the whole variable domain KAGVTQTPRYLIKTRGQQVTLSCSPISGHRSVSWYQQTPGQGLQFLFEYFSETQRNKGNFPGRFSGRQFSNSRSEMNVSTLELGDSALYLCASSFGGSGTEAFFGQGTRLTVV.

This clonotype was observed a few times. The chain is built from TRBV18 and TRBJ1-1, with TRBD1 matching over 8 bases. CDR1 is KGHSH and CDR2 is LQKENI in the germline V gene. The junction had 9 bases not matched to a gene; V was cut back by 6 bases and J by 0 bases. This CDR3 region has 16 residues. Here the CDR3 reads CASSEGQGTMNTEAFF. CDR3 nucleotides: TGTGCCAGCTCGGAAGGACAGGGAACCATGAACACTGAAGCTTTCTTT.

Only a few counts were recorded for this clonotype. The chain links TRBV12-3 or TRBV12-4 to TRBJ2-5, with a weak D call TRBD2 (6 bases). The ends were cut back, 6 bases at V and 9 bases at J, with 14 bases in the middle. The CDR3 is 12 amino acids. CDR3 sequence: CASSLEGPPQYF. For the CDR3, the DNA is TGTGCCAGCAGCCTGGAGGGACCGCCCCAGTACTTC.

This clonotype was detected many times. The CDR3 is CASSHHRENTEAFF. The CDR3 DNA follows: TGTGCCAGCAGCCACCACAGGGAGAACACTGAAGCTTTCTTT. The V gene is TRBV3-1, the J gene TRBJ1-1, with TRBD1 as a possible D gene (6 bases). The CDR3 spans 14 residues. V was shortened by 3 bases and J by 1 base, with 9 bases between the two germline ends. Germline V gene data show CDR1 as LGHDT and CDR2 as YNNKEL (reference sequence).

This clonotype was recorded at least ten times. The V call is TRBV24-1, the J call TRBJ1-5; D not resolved. V dropped 2 bases and J dropped 7 bases, with 5 bases sitting between them. In germline, CDR1 is KGHDR, CDR2 SFDVKD. CDR3 length equals 12 residues. CDR3 coding DNA: TGTGCCACCAGTGATTATTTCCAGCCCCAGCATTTT. Translating gives CATSDYFQPQHF.

This clonotype showed up many times. At one of its ends the junction is not consistent with the germline gene, which may arise from a read error. This sequence joins TRBV7-7 and TRBJ2-5, with D possibly being TRBD1 (6 bases). Germline V gene lookup returns CDR1 SSHAT and CDR2 FNYEAQ (reference sequence). The CDR3 totals 16 residues. CDR3 sequence reads: CASSLGATGYQETQYF. The CDR3 DNA reads TGTGCTAGCAGCTTAGGGGCCACAGGGTACCAAGAGACCCAGTACTTC.

The chain carries TRBV4-2 and TRBJ2-1; D possibly corresponds to TRBD2 (7 bases). The CDR3 has 14 amino acids. V gave up 3 bases and J gave up 9 bases, with 15 bases separating them. Germline V gives CDR1 LGHNA, CDR2 YNFKEQ. CDR3 sequence (DNA): TGTGCCAGCAGCCAGGAGGGGGGGGCCCTTGAGCAGTTCTTC. Residues: CASSQEGGALEQFF.

This clonotype was observed many times. The chain employs TRBV2 and TRBJ1-4, with D possibly TRBD1 on 6 matching bases. CDR3 length: 15 residues. V was shortened by 3 bases and J by 8 bases, with 16 bases between the two germline ends. Per the germline V gene, CDR1 is SNHLY and CDR2 is FYNNEI. The CDR3 loop reads CASSDRAGAREKLFF. CDR3 in DNA: TGTGCCAGCAGTGATCGTGCGGGGGCGCGAGAAAAACTGTTTTTT.

This clonotype occurred many times. The CDR3 sequence: CASSHAITGADGYTF. The DNA of the CDR3 is TGTGCCAGCAGCCATGCCATTACAGGGGCGGACGGCTACACCTTC. This rearrangement joins TRBV3-1 to TRBJ1-2, with 7 bases fitting TRBD1. Germline CDR1 reads LGHDT; CDR2 reads YNNKEL (reference sequence). The CDR3 has 15 amino acids. V lost 3 bases to trimming and J lost 8 bases; unmatched junction nucleotides: 12. The entire variable domain, with the rest obtained from reference TRBV3-1 and TRBJ1-2, is as follows: DTAVSQTPKYLVTQMGNDKSIKCEQNLGHDTMYWYKQDSKKFLKIMFSYNNKELIINETVPNRFSPKSPDKAHLNLHINSLELGDSAVYFCASSHAITGADGYTFGSGTRLTVV.

This clonotype has ten or more counts. This chain joins TRBV28 and TRBJ2-5; tentatively, D is TRBD1 (5 bases). Trimming left V 6 bases short and J 5 bases short, with 10 bases between. This CDR3 is built from 12 residues. CDR1 is MDHEN, CDR2 SYDVKM, per germline. The CDR3 bases are TGTGCCAGCAGCTGGGGCGGTGAGACCCAGTACTTC. Its translation: CASSWGGETQYF.

This clonotype was observed at least ten times. This chain uses TRBV30 with TRBJ1-1; D gene uncertain. The CDR3 covers 11 residues. Germline V lookup: CDR1 GTSNPN, CDR2 SVGIG (reference sequence). The ends were cut back, 1 base at V and 8 bases at J, with 8 bases in the middle. CDR3 in DNA: TGTGCCTGGAGTGAGATCAGGGAAGCTTTCTTT. This gives the protein CAWSEIREAFF.

With regard to this clonotype: Being one base from a much bigger clone, this may be a read error. The rearrangement links TRBV6-1 to TRBJ2-1; D is tentatively TRBD1 or TRBD2 (7 bases each). The CDR3 is 15 amino acids. Per germline, CDR1 MNHNS and CDR2 SASEGT. The CDR3 here is CASSDKTGDYNGQFF. In nucleotides, the CDR3 is TGTGCCAGCAGTGACAAAACAGGGGACTACAATGGGCAGTTCTTC.

This clonotype has at least ten counts. J is TRBJ2-5 and V is TRBV24-1; D is undetermined. Germline assignment: CDR1 KGHDR and CDR2 SFDVKD. With 1 base removed from V and 4 bases from J, the gap between germline ends came to 3 bases. This CDR3 comprises 12 residues. DNA of the CDR3: TGTGCCACCAGTGATTTAGGAGAGACCCAGTACTTC. As protein: CATSDLGETQYF.

This clonotype was counted ten times or more. This sequence joins TRBV27 and TRBJ2-1; TRBD2 agrees at 9 bases. This CDR3 comprises 16 residues. V gave up 2 bases and J gave up 7 bases; unmatched junction bases: 9. Germline V gene data show CDR1 as MNHEY and CDR2 as SMNVEV (reference sequence). CDR3 amino acids: CASSLNFAGGGNEQFF. In nucleotides, the CDR3 is TGTGCCAGCAGTTTAAATTTCGCGGGAGGGGGGAATGAGCAGTTCTTC.

The chain links TRBV7-8 to TRBJ2-5, with no clear D. This CDR3 comprises 15 residues. CDR1 and CDR2 from the germline V gene are SGHVS and FQNEAQ. Trimming removed 1 base from V and 5 bases from J, with 14 bases in between. CDR3 DNA: TGTGCCAGCAGCTTAGTAGTTGCTAGAGTCGAGACCCAGTACTTC. This codes for CASSLVVARVETQYF.

This clonotype was counted ten times or more. This chain uses TRBV7-2 with TRBJ1-6, with D perhaps matching TRBD1 (5 bases). Germline V gene data show CDR1 as SGHTA and CDR2 as FQGNSA. The CDR3 totals 16 residues. The V end was cut by 8 bases, the J end by 7 bases, with 21 bases between. As DNA, the CDR3 is TGTGCCAGCTCCCCCGGACGGGGGGTGAGGAATTCACCCCTCCACTTT. This gives the protein CASSPGRGVRNSPLHF.